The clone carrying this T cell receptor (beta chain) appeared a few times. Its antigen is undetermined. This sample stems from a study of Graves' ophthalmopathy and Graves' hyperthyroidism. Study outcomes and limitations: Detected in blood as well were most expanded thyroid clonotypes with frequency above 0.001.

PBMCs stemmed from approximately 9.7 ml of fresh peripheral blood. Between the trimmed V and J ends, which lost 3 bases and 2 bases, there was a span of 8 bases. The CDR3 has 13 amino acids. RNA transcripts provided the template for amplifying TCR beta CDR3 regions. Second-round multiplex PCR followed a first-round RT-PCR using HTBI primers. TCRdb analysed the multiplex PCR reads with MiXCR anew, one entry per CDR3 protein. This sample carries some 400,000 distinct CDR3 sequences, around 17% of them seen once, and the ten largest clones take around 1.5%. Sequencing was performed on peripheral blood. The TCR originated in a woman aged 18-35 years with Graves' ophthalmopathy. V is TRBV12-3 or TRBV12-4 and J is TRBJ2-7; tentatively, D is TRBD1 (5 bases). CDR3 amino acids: CASSFAGTYEQYF. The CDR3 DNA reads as TGTGCCAGCAGTTTTGCAGGGACCTACGAGCAGTACTTC.